This TCR beta chain was documented in a study of blood T cell repertoires in COVID-19. Across the study: Samples came from the United States, Italy and Spain, spanning acute and convalescent COVID-19. The analysed material was cDNA or gDNA that came from T cells, B-cell-depleted T cells, or PBMCs.

The CDR3 runs 13 residues. Germline V gene data show CDR1 as MNHEY and CDR2 as SMNVEV (reference sequence). V dropped 3 bases and J dropped 5; count of bases not matched to a gene: 3. Methods used by the authors: Researchers report that nucleated cell counts were estimated from reference gene primer amplification. The repertoire was sequenced with immunoSEQ multiplex PCR; TCRdb's copy has only in-frame clones and lacks some. The DNA was the basis for D and trimming; V, J and clone size are from that table. The sample includes 21,000 or so clones, about nine tenths of them seen just once. This chain joins TRBV27 and TRBJ1-1; 7 bases map to TRBD1. The source is a human donor in a cohort sampled during active COVID-19. Sample: peripheral blood. CDR3 bases: TGTGCCAGCAGTTTGCAGGGGGGAACTGAAGCTTTCTTT. It encodes CASSLQGGTEAFF.